Described below is a single T cell receptor beta chain sequence and its context. The PCR contained 60 Vbeta and 13 Jbeta primers. Repertoires were generated with immunoSEQ multiplex PCR, while TCRdb's copy carries only in-frame clones and drops some. The profile shows more than 90,000 clones, about two thirds of them singletons. The data derive from a study of cytomegalovirus exposure and HLA in healthy donors. Germline loops: CDR1 SGHAT, CDR2 FQDESV (reference sequence). Trimming pared 0 bases from V and 3 bases from J, leaving 7 bases between. This CDR3 comprises 14 residues. This receptor was identified in a man in his thirties or forties in good health and CMV-seropositive. The sequenced sample consisted of PBMCs. V gene TRBV11-1 combines with J gene TRBJ2-3, with D uncertain. CDR3 coding DNA: TGTGCCAGCAGCTTAGCGATCGGTACAGATACGCAGTATTTT. The encoded protein is CASSLAIGTDTQYF.